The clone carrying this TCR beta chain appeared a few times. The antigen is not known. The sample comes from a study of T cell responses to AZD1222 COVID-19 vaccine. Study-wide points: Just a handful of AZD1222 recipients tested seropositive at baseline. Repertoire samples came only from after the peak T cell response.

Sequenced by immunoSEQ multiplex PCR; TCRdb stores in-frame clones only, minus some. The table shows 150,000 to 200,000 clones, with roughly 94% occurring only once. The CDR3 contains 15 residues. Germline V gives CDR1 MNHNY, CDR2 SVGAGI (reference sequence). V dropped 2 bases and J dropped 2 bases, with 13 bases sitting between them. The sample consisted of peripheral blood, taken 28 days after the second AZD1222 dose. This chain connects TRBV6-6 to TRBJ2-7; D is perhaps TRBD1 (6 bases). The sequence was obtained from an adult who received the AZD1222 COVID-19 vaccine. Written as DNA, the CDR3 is TGTGCCAGCAGTTACCTTAGCAGGGGAACCTACGAGCAGTACTTC. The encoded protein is CASSYLSRGTYEQYF.